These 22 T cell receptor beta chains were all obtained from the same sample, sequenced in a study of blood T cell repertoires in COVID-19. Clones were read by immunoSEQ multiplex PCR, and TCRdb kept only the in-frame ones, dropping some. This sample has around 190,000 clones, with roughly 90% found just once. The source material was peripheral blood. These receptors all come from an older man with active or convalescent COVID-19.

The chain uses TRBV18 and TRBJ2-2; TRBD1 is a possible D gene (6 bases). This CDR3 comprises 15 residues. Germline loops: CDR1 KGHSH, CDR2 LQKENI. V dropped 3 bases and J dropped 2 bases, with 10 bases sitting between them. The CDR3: CASSPDRTNTGELFF. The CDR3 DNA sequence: TGTGCCAGCTCACCCGACAGGACTAACACCGGGGAGCTGTTTTTT.

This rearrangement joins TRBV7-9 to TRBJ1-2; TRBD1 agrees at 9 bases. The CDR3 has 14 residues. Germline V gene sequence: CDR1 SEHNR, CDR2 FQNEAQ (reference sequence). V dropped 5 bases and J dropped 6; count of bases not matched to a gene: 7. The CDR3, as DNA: TGTGCCAGCAGCGTACTACAGGGGGCCCATGGCTACACCTTC. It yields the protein CASSVLQGAHGYTF.

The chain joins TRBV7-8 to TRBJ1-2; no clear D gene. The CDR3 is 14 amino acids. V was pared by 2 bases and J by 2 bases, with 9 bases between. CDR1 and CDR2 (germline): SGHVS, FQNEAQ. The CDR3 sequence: CASSLKLGNYGYTF. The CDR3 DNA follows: TGTGCCAGCAGCTTAAAACTCGGGAACTATGGCTACACCTTC.

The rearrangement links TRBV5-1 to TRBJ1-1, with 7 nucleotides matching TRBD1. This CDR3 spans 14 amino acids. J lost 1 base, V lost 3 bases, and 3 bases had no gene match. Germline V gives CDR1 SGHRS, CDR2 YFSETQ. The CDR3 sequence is CASSSGQPNTEAFF. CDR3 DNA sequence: TGCGCCAGCAGCTCGGGACAGCCGAACACTGAAGCTTTCTTT.

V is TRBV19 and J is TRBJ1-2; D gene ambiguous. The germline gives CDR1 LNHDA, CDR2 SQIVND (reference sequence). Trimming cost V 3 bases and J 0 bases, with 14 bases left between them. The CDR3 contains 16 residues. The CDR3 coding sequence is TGTGCCAGTAGTATCGTCGGCGGGGTGGCTAACTATGGCTACACCTTC. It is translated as CASSIVGGVANYGYTF.

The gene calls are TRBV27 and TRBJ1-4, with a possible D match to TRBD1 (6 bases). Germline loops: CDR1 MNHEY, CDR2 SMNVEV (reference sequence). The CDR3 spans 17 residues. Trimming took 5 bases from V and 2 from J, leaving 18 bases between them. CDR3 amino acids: CASSRVQGAGTNEKLFF. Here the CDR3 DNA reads TGTGCCAGCAGTAGGGTACAGGGCGCCGGGACTAATGAAAAACTGTTTTTT.

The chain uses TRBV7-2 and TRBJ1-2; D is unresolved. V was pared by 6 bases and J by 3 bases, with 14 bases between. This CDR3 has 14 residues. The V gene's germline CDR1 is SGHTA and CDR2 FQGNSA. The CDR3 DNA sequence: TGTGCCAGCAGGCCGGATCCTCGGGACTATGGCTACACCTTC. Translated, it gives CASRPDPRDYGYTF.

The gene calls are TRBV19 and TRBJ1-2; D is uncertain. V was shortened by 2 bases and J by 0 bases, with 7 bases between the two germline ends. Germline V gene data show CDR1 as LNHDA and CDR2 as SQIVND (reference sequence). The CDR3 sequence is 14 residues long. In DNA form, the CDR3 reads TGTGCCAGTAGTATAACGGTTGCTAACTATGGCTACACCTTC. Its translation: CASSITVANYGYTF.

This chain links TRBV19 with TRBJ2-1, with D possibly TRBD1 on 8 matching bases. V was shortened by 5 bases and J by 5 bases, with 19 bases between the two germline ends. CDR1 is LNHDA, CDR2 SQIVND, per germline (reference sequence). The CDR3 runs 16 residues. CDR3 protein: CASSFRTGRGNNEQFF. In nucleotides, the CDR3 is TGTGCCAGTAGTTTCCGGACAGGGAGGGGGAACAATGAGCAGTTCTTC.

The CDR3, as DNA: TGTGCCAGCAGCTTAGGGGGAGGACCAACCTACGAGCAGTACTTC. Encoded protein: CASSLGGGPTYEQYF. J is TRBJ2-7 and V is TRBV7-6, with D perhaps TRBD2 (6 bases). The CDR3 totals 15 residues. Between the trimmed V and J ends, which lost 1 base and 2 bases, there was a span of 12 bases. The germline CDR1 and CDR2 sequences are SGHVS and FNYEAQ. Full variable domain (rest looked up from reference TRBV7-6 and TRBJ2-7): GAGVSQSPRYKVTKRGQDVALRCDPISGHVSLYWYRQALGQGPEFLTYFNYEAQQDKSGLPNDRFSAERPEGSISTLTIQRTEQRDSAMYRCASSLGGGPTYEQYFGPGTRLTVT.

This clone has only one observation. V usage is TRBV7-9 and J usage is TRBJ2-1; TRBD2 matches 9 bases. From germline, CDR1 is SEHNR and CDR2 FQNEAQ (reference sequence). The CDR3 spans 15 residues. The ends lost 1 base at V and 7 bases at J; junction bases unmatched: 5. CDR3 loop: CASSLGGLASNEQFF. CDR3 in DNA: TGTGCCAGCAGCTTAGGTGGACTAGCGTCGAATGAGCAGTTCTTC.

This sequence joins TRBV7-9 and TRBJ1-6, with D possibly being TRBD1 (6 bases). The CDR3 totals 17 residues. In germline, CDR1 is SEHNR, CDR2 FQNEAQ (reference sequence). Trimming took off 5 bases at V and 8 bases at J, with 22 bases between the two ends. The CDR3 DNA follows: TGTGCCAGCAGCCACCAGCCGACACTTCCAGGGGATTCACCCCTCCACTTT. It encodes CASSHQPTLPGDSPLHF.

CDR3 nucleotide sequence: TGTGCCAGCAGAAGAAGGACAGGAGGGAGCTATGGCTACACCTTC. Protein product: CASRRRTGGSYGYTF. The chain has TRBV28 and TRBJ1-2, with 7 positions matching TRBD1. The CDR3 consists of 15 residues. The ends lost 6 bases at V and 4 bases at J; junction bases unmatched: 11. The germline CDR1 and CDR2 sequences are MDHEN and SYDVKM.

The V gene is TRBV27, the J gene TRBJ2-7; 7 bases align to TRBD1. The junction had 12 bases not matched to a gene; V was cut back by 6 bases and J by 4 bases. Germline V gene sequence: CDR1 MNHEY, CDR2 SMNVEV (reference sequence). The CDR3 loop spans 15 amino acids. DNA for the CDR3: TGTGCCAGCAGGGAAGAGGGGGCGGTATCGTACGAGCAGTACTTC. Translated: CASREEGAVSYEQYF.

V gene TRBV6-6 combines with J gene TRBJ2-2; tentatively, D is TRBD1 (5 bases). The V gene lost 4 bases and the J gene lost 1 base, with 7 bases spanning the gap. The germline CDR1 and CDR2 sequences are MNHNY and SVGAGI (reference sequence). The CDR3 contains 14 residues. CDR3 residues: CASSSDKNTGELFF. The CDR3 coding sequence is TGTGCCAGCAGTTCGGACAAGAACACCGGGGAGCTGTTTTTT.

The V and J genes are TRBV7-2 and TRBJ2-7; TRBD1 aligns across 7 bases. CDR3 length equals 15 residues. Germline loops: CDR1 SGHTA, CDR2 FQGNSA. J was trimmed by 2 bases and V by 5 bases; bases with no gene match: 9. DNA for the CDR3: TGTGCCAGCAGCACCCGACAGGGTGGGACCTACGAGCAGTACTTC. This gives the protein CASSTRQGGTYEQYF.

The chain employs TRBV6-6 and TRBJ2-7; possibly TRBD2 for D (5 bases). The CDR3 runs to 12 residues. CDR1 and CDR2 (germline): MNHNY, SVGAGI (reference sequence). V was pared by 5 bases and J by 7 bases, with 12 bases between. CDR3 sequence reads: CASSRELGEQYF. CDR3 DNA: TGTGCCAGCAGTAGGGAGCTGGGTGAGCAGTACTTC.

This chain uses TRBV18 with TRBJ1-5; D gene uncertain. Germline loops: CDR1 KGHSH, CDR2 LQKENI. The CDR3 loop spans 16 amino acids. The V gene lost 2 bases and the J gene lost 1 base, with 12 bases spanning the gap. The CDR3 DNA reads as TGTGCCAGCTCACCAAGGAGGCAAACGAGCAATCAGCCCCAGCATTTT. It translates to CASSPRRQTSNQPQHF.

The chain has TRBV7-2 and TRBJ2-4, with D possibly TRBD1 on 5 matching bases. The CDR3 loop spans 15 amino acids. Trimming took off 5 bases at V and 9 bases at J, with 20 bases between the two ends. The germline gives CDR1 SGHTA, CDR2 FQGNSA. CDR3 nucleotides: TGTGCCAGCAGCCCCACCCCCCTAGGGGTGGTCATTCAGTACTTC. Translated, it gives CASSPTPLGVVIQYF.

CDR3 sequence (DNA): TGTGCCAGCAGTGACCGGTGGACTGGTCGCGGCACAGATACGCAGTATTTT. It encodes CASSDRWTGRGTDTQYF. This sequence joins TRBV6-4 and TRBJ2-3, with D possibly TRBD2 on 5 matching bases. Germline CDR1 and CDR2: MRHNA and SNTAGT. The CDR3 consists of 17 residues. V lost 2 bases, J lost 1 base, and 16 bases lay in between.

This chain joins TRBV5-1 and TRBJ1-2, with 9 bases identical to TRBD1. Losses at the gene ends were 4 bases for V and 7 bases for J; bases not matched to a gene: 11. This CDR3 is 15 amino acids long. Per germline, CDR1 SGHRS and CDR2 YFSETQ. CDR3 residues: CASSITGTGPGGYTF. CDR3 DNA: TGCGCCAGCAGCATCACCGGGACAGGGCCTGGTGGCTACACCTTC.

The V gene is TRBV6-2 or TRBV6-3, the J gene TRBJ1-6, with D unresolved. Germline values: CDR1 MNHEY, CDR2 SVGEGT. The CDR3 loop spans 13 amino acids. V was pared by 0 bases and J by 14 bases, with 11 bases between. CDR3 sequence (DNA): TGTGCCAGCAGTTACTCCCTCCTACGGTCCCTCCACTTT. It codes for CASSYSLLRSLHF.